Listed below are T cell receptor beta chains from one sample, sequenced in a study of cytomegalovirus exposure and HLA in healthy donors. Some clones are missing from TCRdb's copy, which holds only in-frame ones; the method was immunoSEQ multiplex PCR. The sample includes around 120,000 clones, approximately 85% seen only once; the top ten take about 11%. The sequenced sample consisted of PBMCs. All receptors derive from a male donor in good health and CMV-seropositive. CDR3s include the opening cysteine and the closing phenylalanine or tryptophan. Each record gives: J gene, clone size, V gene, D gene, CDR3 protein, CDR3 DNA. D genes are given only for firm matches. Size is stated for part of the rows, as once, few or many counts, or as a class when the clone is expanded.

>TRBJ1-1|.|TRBV5-4|.
CASSPGMNTEAFF
TGTGCCAGCAGCCCAGGCATGAACACTGAAGCTTTCTTT
>TRBJ1-5|.|TRBV7-8|.
CASSPDRNSNQPQHF
TGTGCCAGCAGTCCCGACAGGAATAGCAATCAGCCCCAGCATTTT
>TRBJ2-7|.|TRBV5-6|.
CASSLGVSQDEQYF
TGTGCCAGCAGCTTGGGGGTATCCCAGGACGAGCAGTACTTC
>TRBJ2-1|.|TRBV11-2|TRBD2
CASSLDPAGGSYNEQFF
TGTGCCAGCAGCTTAGACCCAGCGGGAGGGTCCTACAATGAGCAGTTCTTC
>TRBJ2-1|few|TRBV29-1|TRBD2
CSVPGLAGGGSYNEQFF
TGCAGCGTCCCGGGACTAGCGGGAGGAGGGTCTTACAATGAGCAGTTCTTC
>TRBJ1-6|once|TRBV4-3|.
CASSQESMGGSYNSPLHF
TGCGCCAGCAGCCAAGAGAGTATGGGGGGATCCTATAATTCACCCCTCCACTTT
>TRBJ1-2|.|TRBV18|.
CASSLGRPEEGYGYTF
TGTGCCAGCTCACTTGGACGCCCGGAAGAGGGCTATGGCTACACCTTC
>TRBJ2-3|.|TRBV4-2|TRBD2
CASSQERAGGSADTQYF
TGTGCCAGCAGCCAAGAACGGGCGGGAGGGTCGGCAGATACGCAGTATTTT
>TRBJ2-5|.|TRBV4-2|.
CASSQDISTETQYF
TGTGCCAGCAGCCAAGATATTAGCACAGAGACCCAGTACTTC
>TRBJ2-3|.|TRBV19|.
CASSITAAGTDTQYF
TGTGCCAGTAGTATTACGGCGGCGGGCACAGATACGCAGTATTTT
>TRBJ2-1|.|TRBV4-1|.
CASSQRGNEQFF
TGCGCCAGCAGCCAACGGGGAAATGAGCAGTTCTTC
>TRBJ2-1|.|TRBV19|TRBD2
CASCGSGSREQFF
TGTGCCAGTTGCGGTAGCGGGAGCCGGGAGCAGTTCTTC
>TRBJ2-4|few|TRBV15|.
CATTQALTKNIQYF
TGTGCCACCACCCAGGCCCTAACGAAAAACATTCAGTACTTC
>TRBJ2-7|.|TRBV15|.
CATSRDLRELYEQYF
TGTGCCACCAGCAGAGATCTCCGGGAGCTATACGAGCAGTACTTC
>TRBJ2-7|.|TRBV6-5|TRBD2
CASTAAGGLDREQYF
TGTGCCAGCACTGCCGCCGGGGGACTAGATAGGGAGCAGTACTTC
>TRBJ2-3|.|TRBV28|.
CASSSSFSTDTQYF
TGTGCCAGCAGTTCTTCTTTTAGCACAGATACGCAGTATTTT
>TRBJ2-7|once|TRBV7-8|TRBD1
CASSLGQGATYEQYF
TGTGCCAGCAGCTTAGGGCAGGGGGCGACCTACGAGCAGTACTTC
>TRBJ1-2|.|TRBV13|TRBD1
CASSSGTGIKSLTEYGYTF
TGTGCCAGCAGCTCGGGGACAGGGATCAAGAGCCTGACCGAATATGGCTACACCTTC
>TRBJ2-3|.|TRBV18|.
CASSSQDRSTDTQYF
TGTGCCAGCTCATCCCAAGACAGGTCCACAGATACGCAGTATTTT
>TRBJ2-1|.|TRBV28|TRBD2
CASSLERELYNEQFF
TGTGCCAGCAGTTTGGAGCGGGAGCTGTACAATGAGCAGTTCTTC
>TRBJ2-7|.|TRBV5-1|TRBD2
CASSFSGRGWEQYF
TGCGCCAGCAGTTTTAGCGGGAGGGGTTGGGAGCAGTACTTC
>TRBJ1-4|.|TRBV5-1|TRBD1
CASSLAEEGASEKLFF
TGCGCCAGCAGCTTGGCCGAAGAGGGGGCAAGCGAAAAACTGTTTTTT
>TRBJ2-7|.|TRBV9|TRBD2
CASSVGVGLAGYRGYEQYF
TGTGCCAGCAGCGTGGGCGTGGGACTAGCGGGTTATCGGGGATACGAGCAGTACTTC
>TRBJ2-2|.|TRBV4-2|.
CASSQDPPGSRGGELFF
TGTGCCAGCAGCCAAGATCCTCCGGGGTCCCGGGGCGGGGAGCTGTTTTTT
>TRBJ1-5|.|TRBV30|TRBD1
CAWRGDSLNQPQHF
TGTGCCTGGAGGGGGGACAGCCTGAATCAGCCCCAGCATTTT
>TRBJ2-7|.|TRBV4-2|.
CASSQDGTRLSPYEQYF
TGTGCCAGCAGCCAAGATGGTACGAGACTTTCCCCCTACGAGCAGTACTTC
>TRBJ2-1|few|TRBV19|TRBD2
CASSPRLAGENNEQFF
TGTGCCAGTAGCCCTAGACTAGCGGGAGAAAACAATGAGCAGTTCTTC
>TRBJ1-1|.|TRBV2|.
CASSDTDRRNTEAFF
TGTGCCAGCAGTGATACCGACAGAAGGAACACTGAAGCTTTCTTT
>TRBJ2-1|.|TRBV30|TRBD2
CAWMVWAREGLSDLTDEQFF
TGTGCCTGGATGGTTTGGGCGCGGGAGGGCCTCTCAGATCTCACTGATGAGCAGTTCTTC
>TRBJ2-3|.|TRBV11-1|TRBD1
CASSLDWAGGNTDTQYF
TGTGCCAGCAGCTTAGATTGGGCAGGGGGCAACACAGATACGCAGTATTTT
>TRBJ2-7|.|TRBV6-5|TRBD2
CASSYSGGVYEQYF
TGTGCCAGCAGTTACTCGGGGGGGGTCTACGAGCAGTACTTC
>TRBJ2-2|.|TRBV6-6|.
CASSPQGNTGELFF
TGTGCCAGCAGCCCACAGGGAAACACCGGGGAGCTGTTTTTT
>TRBJ1-1|.|TRBV30|.
CASTHRLGRQNTEAFF
TGTGCCTCCACTCACCGATTAGGCAGGCAGAACACTGAAGCTTTCTTT
>TRBJ2-7|.|TRBV4-3|TRBD2
CASSQEGRENYEQYF
TGCGCCAGCAGCCAAGAGGGGCGGGAGAACTACGAGCAGTACTTC
>TRBJ1-3|.|TRBV5-5|.
CASSLDRDYSGNTIYF
TGTGCCAGCAGCTTGGATCGGGATTACTCTGGAAACACCATATATTTT
>TRBJ2-7|.|TRBV4-2|TRBD1
CASSLYRGGSYEQYF
TGTGCCAGCAGCCTCTACAGGGGCGGGTCCTACGAGCAGTACTTC
>TRBJ2-1|.|TRBV7-3|TRBD2
CASSPRAGGWNEQFF
TGTGCCAGCAGCCCCCGGGCGGGAGGGTGGAATGAGCAGTTCTTC
>TRBJ1-5|few|TRBV27|.
CASSLVVGTKPQHF
TGTGCCAGCAGTTTAGTAGTTGGGACAAAGCCCCAGCATTTT
>TRBJ1-2|.|TRBV7-2|.
CASSSEGGRLGYTF
TGTGCCAGCAGCTCCGAGGGGGGGCGCCTCGGCTACACCTTC
>TRBJ1-2|few|TRBV6-1|.
CASSETENYGYTF
TGTGCCAGCAGTGAGACAGAGAACTATGGCTACACCTTC
>TRBJ2-1|.|TRBV27|TRBD2
CASSPWTSGRNNEQFF
TGTGCCAGCAGTCCATGGACTAGCGGGAGGAACAATGAGCAGTTCTTC
>TRBJ1-5|.|TRBV19|.
CASSMSGNQPQHF
TGTGCCAGTAGTATGTCGGGGAATCAGCCCCAGCATTTT
>TRBJ1-2|.|TRBV2|.
CASGVSGTYGYTF
TGTGCCAGCGGCGTCAGCGGTACCTATGGCTACACCTTC
>TRBJ1-2|once|TRBV4-3|.
CASSQAGAGRGYTF
TGCGCCAGCAGCCAAGCCGGGGCGGGACGTGGCTACACCTTC
>TRBJ2-5|.|TRBV6-4|TRBD1
CASIGRRGPGETQYF
TGTGCCAGCATAGGACGTAGGGGGCCCGGGGAGACCCAGTACTTC
>TRBJ2-7|.|TRBV19|TRBD1
CASSMGLQGPTYEQYF
TGTGCCAGTAGTATGGGGTTACAGGGGCCAACCTACGAGCAGTACTTC
>TRBJ2-3|few|TRBV4-3|TRBD2
CASSPLPGLAGVSDTQYF
TGCGCCAGCAGCCCCCTCCCCGGGCTAGCGGGAGTCTCAGATACGCAGTATTTT
>TRBJ2-2|once|TRBV19|.
CASSIGTELTGELFF
TGTGCCAGTAGTATAGGGACAGAACTCACCGGGGAGCTGTTTTTT
>TRBJ2-5|.|TRBV5-5|TRBD2
CAASSGGREETQYF
TGTGCCGCCTCTAGCGGGGGGAGGGAAGAGACCCAGTACTTC
>TRBJ1-2|.|TRBV7-2|.
CASSWGPANYGYTF
TGTGCCAGCAGCTGGGGGCCCGCTAACTATGGCTACACCTTC
>TRBJ2-3|once|TRBV7-6|TRBD1
CASSTGQTRSYLLTDTQYF
TGTGCCAGCAGCACGGGACAGACAAGATCTTACCTATTAACAGATACGCAGTATTTT
>TRBJ2-7|few|TRBV28|.
CASSIGRPPYEQYF
TGTGCCAGCAGTATTGGCAGGCCCCCCTACGAGCAGTACTTC
>TRBJ2-1|.|TRBV4-2|TRBD2
CASSQARLAGGVNEQFF
TGTGCCAGCAGCCAGGCGAGACTAGCGGGAGGGGTAAATGAGCAGTTCTTC
>TRBJ1-4|.|TRBV29-1|TRBD1
CSVDRTGGDEKLFF
TGCAGCGTTGATCGAACAGGGGGGGATGAAAAACTGTTTTTT
>TRBJ2-1|.|TRBV29-1|.
CSVEGWGGDNEQFF
TGCAGCGTTGAGGGTTGGGGGGGCGACAATGAGCAGTTCTTC